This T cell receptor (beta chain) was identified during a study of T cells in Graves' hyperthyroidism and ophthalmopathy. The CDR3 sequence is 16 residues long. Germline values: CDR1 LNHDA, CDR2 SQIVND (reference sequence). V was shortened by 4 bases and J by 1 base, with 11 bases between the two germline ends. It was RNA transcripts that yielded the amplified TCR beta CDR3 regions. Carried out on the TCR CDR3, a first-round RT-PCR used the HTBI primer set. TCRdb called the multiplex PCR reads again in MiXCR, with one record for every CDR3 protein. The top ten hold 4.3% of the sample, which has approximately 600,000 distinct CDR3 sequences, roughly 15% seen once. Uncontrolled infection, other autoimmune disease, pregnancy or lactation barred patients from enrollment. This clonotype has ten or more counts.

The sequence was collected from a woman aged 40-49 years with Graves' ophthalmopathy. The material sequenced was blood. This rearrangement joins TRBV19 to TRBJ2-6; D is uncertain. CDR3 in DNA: TGTGCCAGTAGTACAGGACCGATATCTGGGGCCAACGTCCTGACTTTC. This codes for CASSTGPISGANVLTF.